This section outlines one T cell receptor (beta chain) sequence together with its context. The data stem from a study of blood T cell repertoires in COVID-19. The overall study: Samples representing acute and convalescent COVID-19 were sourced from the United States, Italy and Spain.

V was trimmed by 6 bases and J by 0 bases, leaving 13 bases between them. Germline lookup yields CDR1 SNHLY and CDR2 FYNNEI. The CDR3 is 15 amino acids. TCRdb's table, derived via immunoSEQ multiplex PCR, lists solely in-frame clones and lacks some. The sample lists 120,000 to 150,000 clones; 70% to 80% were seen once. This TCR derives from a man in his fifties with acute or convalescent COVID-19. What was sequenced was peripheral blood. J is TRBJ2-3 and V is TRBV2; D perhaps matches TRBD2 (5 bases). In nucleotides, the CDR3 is TGTGCCAGCAGCACTTTAGCGCCTAGCACAGATACGCAGTATTTT. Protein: CASSTLAPSTDTQYF.